The 10 T cell receptor beta chains below were found in one sample sequenced in a study of a mutant IDH1 vaccine in newly diagnosed glioma. Clones were sequenced by immunoSEQ multiplex PCR, and TCRdb holds only the in-frame ones, with some missing. The table lists tens of thousands of clones, roughly 90% of them singletons. Their antigen targets remain unknown. Documented time point: week 11, during vaccination. The study gave 300 ug of mutant IDH1 20-mer peptide per vaccine dose, with topical imiquimod. This specimen consisted of PBMCs, obtained from a glioma patient whose treatment included an IDH1 peptide vaccine. These receptors originate from a woman aged 40 to 50 with glioma.

The V call is TRBV29-1, the J call TRBJ1-2; TRBD1 is a possible D gene (6 bases). Germline CDR1 SQVTM, CDR2 ANQGSEA. V dropped 0 bases and J dropped 7 bases, with 15 bases sitting between them. The CDR3 totals 14 residues. In nucleotides, the CDR3 is TGCAGCGTTGAAGAGGGGGGGCGGGGTCGTGGCTACACCTTC. Translating it yields CSVEEGGRGRGYTF. The complete variable domain, with remaining parts taken from reference TRBV29-1 and TRBJ1-2, reads SAVISQKPSRDICQRGTSLTIQCQVDSQVTMMFWYRQQPGQSLTLIATANQGSEATYESGFVIDKFPISRPNLTFSTLTVSNMSPEDSSIYLCSVEEGGRGRGYTFGSGTRLTVV.

CDR3 amino acids: CASSSNRVRREQYF. The CDR3 DNA is TGTGCCAGCAGTTCCAACAGGGTCCGTCGCGAGCAGTACTTC. V and J are TRBV6-5 and TRBJ2-7, with TRBD1 as a possible D gene (6 bases). This CDR3 is built from 14 residues. The germline V gene encodes CDR1 MNHEY and CDR2 SVGAGI. V was shortened by 4 bases and J by 6 bases, with 16 bases between the two germline ends.

The rearrangement uses TRBV14 and TRBJ1-1; unclear D gene. Deletions cut 5 bases from V and 1 base from J, with 11 bases between. CDR1 is SGHDN, CDR2 FVKESK, per germline. This CDR3 region has 14 residues. In DNA form, the CDR3 reads TGTGCCAGCAGCGAAAGATCCAGGAACACTGAAGCTTTCTTT. Amino acids: CASSERSRNTEAFF.

CDR3 loop: CASSYWEGSYEQYF. The CDR3 nucleotides read TGTGCCAGCAGTTACTGGGAGGGATCCTACGAGCAGTACTTC. The rearrangement joins TRBV6-6 to TRBJ2-7; 7 bases are a match to TRBD2. The CDR3 is 14 amino acids. With 1 base clipped from V and 1 base from J, the junction kept 1 base outside the gene matches. Per the germline V gene, CDR1 is MNHNY and CDR2 is SVGAGI (reference sequence).

V is TRBV7-9 and J is TRBJ2-7; TRBD1 matches at 10 bases. The CDR3 consists of 13 residues. The germline CDR1 and CDR2 sequences are SEHNR and FQNEAQ (reference sequence). The V gene end was trimmed by 1 base and the J gene end by 6 bases; junction bases not matched to a gene: 0. The CDR3 DNA sequence: TGTGCCAGCAGCTTAGGGACAGGGGGCGAGCAGTACTTC. This translates into CASSLGTGGEQYF.

This chain joins TRBV6-6 and TRBJ2-7; no firm D call. CDR3 size: 13 residues. CDR1 MNHNY and CDR2 SVGAGI come from the germline V gene (reference sequence). The V and J ends lost 7 bases and 2 bases respectively, with 12 bases between them. CDR3 protein: CASTPRAPYEQYF. In DNA, the CDR3 is TGTGCCAGCACCCCCCGGGCCCCCTACGAGCAGTACTTC.

The genes are TRBV4-1 and TRBJ1-1; 8 positions match TRBD1. The V segment lost 3 bases and the J segment 4 bases; nucleotides outside the gene matches: 7. Germline V gene data show CDR1 as MGHRA and CDR2 as YSYEKL. The CDR3 length is 15 residues. CDR3 nucleotide sequence: TGCGCCAGCAGCCATCACCTCACAGGGGGCACTGAAGCTTTCTTT. Translation gives CASSHHLTGGTEAFF.

The chain couples TRBV2 to TRBJ1-2, with 9 bases that match TRBD1. The CDR3 has 14 residues. The V segment lost 0 bases and the J segment 6 bases; nucleotides outside the gene matches: 2. Germline V lookup: CDR1 SNHLY, CDR2 FYNNEI. In DNA, the CDR3 is TGTGCCAGCAGTGAAGCCGGGACAGGGCATGGCTACACCTTC. Translation: CASSEAGTGHGYTF.

In this sample, this clone turned up a few times. The rearrangement joins TRBV28 to TRBJ1-2, with D unclear. The CDR3 length is 13 residues. The V end lost 6 bases, the J end lost 7 bases, and 15 bases lay between the germline ends. The germline V gene has CDR1 MDHEN and CDR2 SYDVKM. The CDR3 DNA follows: TGTGCCAGCAGCCCCGGGAGGGCCCCTGGCTACACCTTC. Protein sequence: CASSPGRAPGYTF.

The table lists this clone with a count of one. The CDR3 sequence: CASSMGGADGYTF. CDR3 DNA sequence: TGTGCCAGTAGTATGGGGGGCGCGGATGGCTACACCTTC. The J gene is TRBJ1-2, the V gene TRBV19; D perhaps matches TRBD1 (6 bases). CDR3 length: 13 residues. The ends were cut back, 3 bases at V and 6 bases at J, with 11 bases in the middle. Germline V gives CDR1 LNHDA, CDR2 SQIVND (reference sequence).